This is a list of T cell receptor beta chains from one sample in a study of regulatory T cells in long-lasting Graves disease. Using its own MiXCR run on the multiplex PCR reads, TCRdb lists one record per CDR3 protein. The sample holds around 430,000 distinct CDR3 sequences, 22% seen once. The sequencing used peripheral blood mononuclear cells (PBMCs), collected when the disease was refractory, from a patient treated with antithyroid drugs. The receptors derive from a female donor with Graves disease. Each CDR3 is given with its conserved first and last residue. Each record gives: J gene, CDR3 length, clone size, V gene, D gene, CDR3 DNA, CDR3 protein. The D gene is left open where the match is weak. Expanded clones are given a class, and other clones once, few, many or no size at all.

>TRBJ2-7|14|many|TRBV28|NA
TGTGCCAGCAGTTTGGGGACCTACCGTACCGAGCAGTACTTC
CASSLGTYRTEQYF
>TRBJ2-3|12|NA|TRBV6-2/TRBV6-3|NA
TGTGCCAGCAGCCCAGTGCAAGATACGCAGTATTTT
CASSPVQDTQYF
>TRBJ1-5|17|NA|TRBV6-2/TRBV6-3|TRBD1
TGTGCCAGCAGTTACTCGATAGGACAGGGCGCTAATCAGCCCCCGCATTTT
CASSYSIGQGANQPPHF
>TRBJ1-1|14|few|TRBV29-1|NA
TGCAGCGTTTCGGGGGTACAGGTGAACACTGAAGCTTTCTTT
CSVSGVQVNTEAFF
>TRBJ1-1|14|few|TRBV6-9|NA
TGTGCCAGCAGTTCTACCAGGGAGTACACTGAAGCTTTCTTT
CASSSTREYTEAFF
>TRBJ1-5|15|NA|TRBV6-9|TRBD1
TGTGCCAGCAGTTCCACAGGGGGGATGCAGCAGCCCCAGCATTTT
CASSSTGGMQQPQHF
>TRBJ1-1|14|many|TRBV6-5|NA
TGTGCCAGCAGTTACACACAGGGAGAGTCTGAAGCTTTCTTT
CASSYTQGESEAFF
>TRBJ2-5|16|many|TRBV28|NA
TGTGCCAGCAGTTTTGGGAACTGGGCAGCCCAAGAGACCCAGTACTTC
CASSFGNWAAQETQYF
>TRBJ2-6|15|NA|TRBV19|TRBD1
TGTGCCAGTAGTCTGGGGACAGGGGTAGGCAACGTCCTGACTTTC
CASSLGTGVGNVLTF
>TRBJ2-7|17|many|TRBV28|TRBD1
TGTGCCAGCATTCCGGGACAGGGCGCCTACAATTCCTACGAGCAGTACTTC
CASIPGQGAYNSYEQYF
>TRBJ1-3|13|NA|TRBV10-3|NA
TGTGCCATCAGCGCTGAGATGGGTAACACCATATATTTT
CAISAEMGNTIYF
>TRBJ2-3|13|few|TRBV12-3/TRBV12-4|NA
TGTGCCAGCAGTTTAAACAGCCGACTTAGGCAGTATTTT
CASSLNSRLRQYF
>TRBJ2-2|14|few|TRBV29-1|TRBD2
TGCAGCGTCTTAGCGGGAGAAGTCACCGGGGAGCTGTTTTTT
CSVLAGEVTGELFF
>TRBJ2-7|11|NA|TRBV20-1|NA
TGCAGTGCTTTTGGGACCGACGAGCAGTACTTC
CSAFGTDEQYF
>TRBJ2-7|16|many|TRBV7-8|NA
TGTGCCAGCTCCGTAGGGGGTCGCCCCCTTTCCTACGAGCAGTACTTC
CASSVGGRPLSYEQYF
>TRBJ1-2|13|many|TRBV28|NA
TGTGCCAGCAGAGCAGGAGCTAACTATGGCTACACCTTC
CASRAGANYGYTF
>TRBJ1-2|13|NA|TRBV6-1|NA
TGTGCCAGCAGTGAACCAGGGGCTGGTGGCTACACCTTC
CASSEPGAGGYTF
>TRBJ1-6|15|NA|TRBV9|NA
TGTGCCAGCAGCGTAGGAGGGCTCACCAATTCACCCCTCCACTTT
CASSVGGLTNSPLHF
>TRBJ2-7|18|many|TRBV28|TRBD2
TGTGCCAGCACCCGAGGGATTCGGGGTGGGAGGGCGCGCTACGAGCAGTACTTC
CASTRGIRGGRARYEQYF
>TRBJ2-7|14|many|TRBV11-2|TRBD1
TGTGCCAGCACTTCGGACAGGTCCTCCTACGAGCAGTACTTC
CASTSDRSSYEQYF
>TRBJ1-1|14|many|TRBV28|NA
TGTGCCAGCAGTATGGGCCCCTTGGACACTGAAGCTTTCTTT
CASSMGPLDTEAFF
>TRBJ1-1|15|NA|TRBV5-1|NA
TGCGCCAGCAGCTTGGGAGTCGGAAAGAACACTGAAGCTTTCTTT
CASSLGVGKNTEAFF
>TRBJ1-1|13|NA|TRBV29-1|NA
TGCAGCGTTGAAGAGGGGGTGGGCACTGAAGCTCTCTTT
CSVEEGVGTEALF
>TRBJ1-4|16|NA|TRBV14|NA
TGTGCCAGCAGCCAAGGTCTCAGGACGAGGGATGAAAAACTGTTTTTT
CASSQGLRTRDEKLFF
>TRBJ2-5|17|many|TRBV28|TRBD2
TGTGCCAGCAGTAAACCGGGACTAGCGGGAGGTGGTGAGACCCAGTACTTC
CASSKPGLAGGGETQYF
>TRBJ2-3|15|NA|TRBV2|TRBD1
TGTGCCAGCGCCAGAACAGGGACAGACACAGATACGCAGTATTTT
CASARTGTDTDTQYF
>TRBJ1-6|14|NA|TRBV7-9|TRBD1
TGTGCCAGCAGTCGAGGGGGCGATAATTCACCCCTCCACTTT
CASSRGGDNSPLHF
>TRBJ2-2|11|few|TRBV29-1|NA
TGCAGCTCTGGGGCGAACGGGGAGCTGTTTTTT
CSSGANGELFF
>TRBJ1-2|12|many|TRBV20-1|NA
TGCAGTGCAGAGTCGACCCCGAACGACTACACCTTC
CSAESTPNDYTF